This is a list of T cell receptor beta chains from one sample in a study of T cell repertoires in cytomegalovirus infection. These receptors have no identified antigens. TCRdb reprocessed the reads with MiXCR, giving one entry per CDR3 protein. The table shows 700,000 to 900,000 distinct CDR3 sequences, with under 35% occurring only once. This specimen consisted of cultured CD8+ T cells from PBMCs, obtained from culture after CMV antigen stimulation. These receptor sequences come from a human donor in good health (CMV status not recorded). Some clones in this sample may be carry-over from other donors' samples. CDR3s include the opening cysteine and the closing phenylalanine or tryptophan. Fields, in order: J gene, V gene, D gene, CDR3 protein. A D gene is named only where the DNA matches it firmly.

J gene: TRBJ1-3; V gene: TRBV7-2; D gene: -; CDR3 protein: CASSLDGSGNTIYF
J gene: TRBJ1-1; V gene: TRBV4-1; D gene: -; CDR3 protein: CASSQEGVGTEAFF
J gene: TRBJ2-1; V gene: TRBV4-2; D gene: -; CDR3 protein: CASSQLGLGKDEQFF
J gene: TRBJ2-3; V gene: TRBV28; D gene: -; CDR3 protein: CASTPKARGVGTDTQYF
J gene: TRBJ1-2; V gene: TRBV18; D gene: -; CDR3 protein: CASSPPPGVDYGYTF
J gene: TRBJ2-3; V gene: TRBV9; D gene: TRBD2; CDR3 protein: CASSVVFRTSGGGIDTQYF
J gene: TRBJ2-2; V gene: TRBV12-3/TRBV12-4; D gene: -; CDR3 protein: CASSFGGVAGELFF
J gene: TRBJ1-5; V gene: TRBV2; D gene: -; CDR3 protein: CASSEVGNGNQPQHF
J gene: TRBJ1-4; V gene: TRBV9; D gene: TRBD1; CDR3 protein: CASSATGGYEKLFF
J gene: TRBJ1-1; V gene: TRBV2; D gene: -; CDR3 protein: CATPAMNTEAFF
J gene: TRBJ1-5; V gene: TRBV19; D gene: -; CDR3 protein: CASSIAASNQPQHF
J gene: TRBJ2-1; V gene: TRBV7-6; D gene: -; CDR3 protein: CVSSSGPNEQFF
J gene: TRBJ1-3; V gene: TRBV10-3; D gene: -; CDR3 protein: CAISDQSYSGNTIYF
J gene: TRBJ2-5; V gene: TRBV4-3; D gene: -; CDR3 protein: CASSQDYPTGDGTQYF
J gene: TRBJ1-1; V gene: TRBV6-8; D gene: -; CDR3 protein: CASSYSEAYEAFF
J gene: TRBJ1-5; V gene: TRBV19; D gene: -; CDR3 protein: CASSILFSPGTVRNQPQHF
J gene: TRBJ1-2; V gene: TRBV2; D gene: -; CDR3 protein: CASSESGVYGYTF
J gene: TRBJ2-2; V gene: TRBV15; D gene: -; CDR3 protein: CATSSVTKRGELFF